This TCR beta chain was sequenced for a study of blood T cell repertoires in COVID-19. Whole-study context: Italy, Spain and the United States were the sources of the convalescent and acute COVID-19 samples.

In its sample, this clone was seen once. The germline CDR1 and CDR2 sequences are LNHDA and SQIVND (reference sequence). Trimming left V 3 bases short and J 0 bases short, with 21 bases between. The CDR3 loop spans 19 amino acids. Source study methods: It was from reference gene primer amplification that nucleated cell counts were estimated. Measured with immunoSEQ multiplex PCR; TCRdb has only the in-frame clones, and not every one. The V and J calls and the clone size are those of that table, but D and trimming were determined from the DNA. The table lists about 68,000 clones, approximately 90% of them singletons.

This sequence was found in a woman in her sixties or seventies with active COVID-19. The sample consisted of peripheral blood. The chain carries TRBV19 and TRBJ2-1; a possible D gene is TRBD1 (5 bases). The CDR3 bases are TGTGCCAGTAGTATTCCCAGGGCTGGGCCAAGTCCCTCCTACAATGAGCAGTTCTTC. It encodes CASSIPRAGPSPSYNEQFF.